This TCR beta chain was profiled in a study of T cell responses to AZD1222 COVID-19 vaccine. Study context: Analyses pooled second doses at about 4 or about 12 weeks. General study results and limits: There were mostly white British donors and more females than males, and clonal diversity was possibly underestimated. Spike-specific TCR breadth and depth rose after two AZD1222 doses. Variant regions that are unmutated are reportedly the target of nearly half of spike-specific TCRs.

Produced via immunoSEQ multiplex PCR; TCRdb's table is partial and in-frame only. Among more than 110,000 clones listed, over 90% were seen once. Details on this clone: Its antigen is not identified.

CDR3 size: 15 residues. Germline assignment: CDR1 MDHEN and CDR2 SYDVKM. With V trimmed by 4 bases and J by 4 bases, 7 bases remained unmatched. The chain uses TRBV28 and TRBJ1-2; 9 bases are shared with TRBD1. The specimen comprised peripheral blood, sampled on day 0 of AZD1222 vaccination. This receptor was obtained from an adult in good health. CDR3 nucleotide sequence: TGTGCCAGCAGTTCCACAGGGGGCCCGATCTATGGCTACACCTTC. Translation: CASSSTGGPIYGYTF.